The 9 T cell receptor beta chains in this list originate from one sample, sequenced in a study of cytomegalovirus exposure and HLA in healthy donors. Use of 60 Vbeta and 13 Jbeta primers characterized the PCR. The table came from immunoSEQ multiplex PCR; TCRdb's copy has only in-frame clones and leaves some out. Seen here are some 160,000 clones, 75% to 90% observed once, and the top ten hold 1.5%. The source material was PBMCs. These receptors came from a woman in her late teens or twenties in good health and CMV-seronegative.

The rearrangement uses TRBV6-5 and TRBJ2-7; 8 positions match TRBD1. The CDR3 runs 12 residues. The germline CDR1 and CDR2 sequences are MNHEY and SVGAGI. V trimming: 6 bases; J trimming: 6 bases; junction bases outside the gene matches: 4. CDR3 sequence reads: CASRRQGFEQYF. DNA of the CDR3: TGTGCCAGCAGAAGACAGGGGTTCGAGCAGTACTTC.

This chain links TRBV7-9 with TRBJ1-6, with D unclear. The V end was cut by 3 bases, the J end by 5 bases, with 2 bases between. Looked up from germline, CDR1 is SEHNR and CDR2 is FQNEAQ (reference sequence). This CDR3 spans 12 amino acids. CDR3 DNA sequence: TGTGCCAGCAGCTTCGATAATTCACCCCTCCACTTT. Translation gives CASSFDNSPLHF.

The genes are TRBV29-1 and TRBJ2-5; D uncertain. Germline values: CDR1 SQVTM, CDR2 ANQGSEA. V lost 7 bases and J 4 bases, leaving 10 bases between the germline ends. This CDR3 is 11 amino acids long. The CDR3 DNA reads TGCAGCGCCGACAAGGTAGAGACCCAGTACTTC. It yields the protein CSADKVETQYF.

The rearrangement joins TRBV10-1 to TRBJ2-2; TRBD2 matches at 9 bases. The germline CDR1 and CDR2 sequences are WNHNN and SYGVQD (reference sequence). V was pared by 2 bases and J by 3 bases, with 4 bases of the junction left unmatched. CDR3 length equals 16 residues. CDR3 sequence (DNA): TGCGCCAGCAGTGAGAGGTTAGCGGGAGACACCGGGGAGCTGTTTTTT. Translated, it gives CASSERLAGDTGELFF.

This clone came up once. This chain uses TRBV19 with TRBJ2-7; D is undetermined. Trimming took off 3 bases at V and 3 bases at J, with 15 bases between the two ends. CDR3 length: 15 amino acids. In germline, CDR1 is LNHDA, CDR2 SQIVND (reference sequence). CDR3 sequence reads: CASSIPPPGFYEQYF. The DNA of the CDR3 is TGTGCCAGTAGTATCCCCCCCCCAGGATTCTACGAGCAGTACTTC.

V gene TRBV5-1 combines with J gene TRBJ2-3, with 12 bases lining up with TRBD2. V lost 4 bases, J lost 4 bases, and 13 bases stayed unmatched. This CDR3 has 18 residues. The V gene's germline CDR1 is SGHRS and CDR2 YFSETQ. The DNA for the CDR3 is TGCGCCAGCAGCCCTAACCCTAGCGGGGGGGCCATGGCAGATACGCAGTATTTT. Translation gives CASSPNPSGGAMADTQYF.

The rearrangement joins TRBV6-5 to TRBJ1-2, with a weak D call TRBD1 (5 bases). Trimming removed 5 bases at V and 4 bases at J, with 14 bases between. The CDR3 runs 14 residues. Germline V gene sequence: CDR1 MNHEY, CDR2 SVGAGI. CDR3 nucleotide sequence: TGTGCCAGCAGTCCCCGACAGACCCTCTATGGCTACACCTTC. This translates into CASSPRQTLYGYTF.

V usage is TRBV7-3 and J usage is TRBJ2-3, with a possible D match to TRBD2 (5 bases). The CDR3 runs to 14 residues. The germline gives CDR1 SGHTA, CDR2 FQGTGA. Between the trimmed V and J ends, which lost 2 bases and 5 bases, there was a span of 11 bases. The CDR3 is CASSLGWGVDTQYF. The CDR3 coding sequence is TGTGCCAGCAGCTTAGGTTGGGGAGTAGATACGCAGTATTTT.

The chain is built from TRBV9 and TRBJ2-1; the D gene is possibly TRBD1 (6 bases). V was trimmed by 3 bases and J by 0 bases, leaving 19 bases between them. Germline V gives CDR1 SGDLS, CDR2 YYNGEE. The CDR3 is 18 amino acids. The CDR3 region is CASSDTDRTSSSYNEQFF. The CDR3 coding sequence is TGTGCCAGCAGCGATACCGACAGGACCTCAAGCTCCTACAATGAGCAGTTCTTC.